Shown below are 28 T cell receptor beta chains from a single sample sequenced in a study of T cell responses to AZD1222 COVID-19 vaccine. Libraries were prepared by immunoSEQ multiplex PCR; TCRdb keeps only in-frame clonotypes and omits some of them. Here the sample spans more than 95,000 clones, around nine tenths being singletons. The source was peripheral blood, collected on day 0 of MenACWY control vaccination. The receptors here all came from an adult in good health.

V gene TRBV5-1 combines with J gene TRBJ2-2; 10 nucleotides line up with TRBD2. With 1 base clipped from V and 7 bases from J, the junction kept 4 bases outside the gene matches. The CDR3 consists of 15 residues. Germline CDR1 SGHRS, CDR2 YFSETQ. DNA for the CDR3: TGCGCCAGCAGCTTGCTAGCGGGAGTAGGCGGGGAGCTGTTTTTT. It yields the protein CASSLLAGVGGELFF. The full variable domain, rest sourced from reference TRBV5-1 and TRBJ2-2, is KAGVTQTPRYLIKTRGQQVTLSCSPISGHRSVSWYQQTPGQGLQFLFEYFSETQRNKGNFPGRFSGRQFSNSRSEMNVSTLELGDSALYLCASSLLAGVGGELFFGEGSRLTVL.

This chain connects TRBV7-3 to TRBJ2-1; D is tentatively TRBD1 or TRBD2 (5 bases each). The CDR3 loop spans 13 amino acids. Germline loops: CDR1 SGHTA, CDR2 FQGTGA. V lost 5 bases and J 6 bases, leaving 11 bases between the germline ends. CDR3 residues: CASSMGTANEQFF. CDR3 nucleotide sequence: TGTGCCAGCAGCATGGGGACGGCCAATGAGCAGTTCTTC.

CDR3 loop: CASSPARVPGLWETQYF. The CDR3, as DNA: TGTGCCAGCAGCCCGGCGAGGGTTCCGGGACTATGGGAGACCCAGTACTTC. V is TRBV7-8 and J is TRBJ2-5, with 7 bases fitting TRBD2. CDR3 size: 17 residues. Germline CDR1 and CDR2: SGHVS and FQNEAQ. V lost 5 bases and J lost 5; bases outside the gene matches: 17. The variable domain in full, with the rest retrieved from reference TRBV7-8 and TRBJ2-5, is GAGVSQSPRYKVAKRGQDVALRCDPISGHVSLFWYQQALGQGPEFLTYFQNEAQLDKSGLPSDRFFAERPEGSVSTLKIQRTQQEDSAVYLCASSPARVPGLWETQYFGPGTRLLVL.

The rearrangement joins TRBV2 to TRBJ1-1; weak D call: TRBD1 (6 bases). The CDR3 consists of 13 residues. V lost 6 bases, J lost 4 bases, and 12 bases lay in between. CDR1 is SNHLY, CDR2 FYNNEI, per germline. As DNA, the CDR3 is TGTGCCAGCAGCCAAGGGGGGATCACTGAAGCTTTCTTT. This codes for CASSQGGITEAFF. The whole variable domain, filled in from reference TRBV2 and TRBJ1-1, reads EPEVTQTPSHQVTQMGQEVILRCVPISNHLYFYWYRQILGQKVEFLVSFYNNEISEKSEIFDDQFSVERPDGSNFTLKIRSTKLEDSAMYFCASSQGGITEAFFGQGTRLTVV.

The V and J genes are TRBV7-3 and TRBJ2-3; 8 positions agree with TRBD2. CDR3 length equals 15 residues. The ends lost 5 bases at V and 5 bases at J; junction bases unmatched: 9. Germline V lookup: CDR1 SGHTA, CDR2 FQGTGA. CDR3 sequence reads: CASSIQSGTRDTQYF. The DNA of the CDR3 is TGTGCCAGCAGCATACAATCCGGGACTAGAGATACGCAGTATTTT.

This clone was recorded only once. V usage is TRBV12-3 or TRBV12-4 and J usage is TRBJ1-5; D is ambiguous. Deletions cut 3 bases from V and 5 bases from J, with 8 bases between. The CDR3 runs to 13 residues. The chain's CDR3 is CASSLEDYQPQHF. The CDR3 DNA reads TGTGCCAGCAGTTTGGAGGATTATCAGCCCCAGCATTTT.

The chain is built from TRBV12-3 or TRBV12-4 and TRBJ1-2; no reliable D call. Between the trimmed V and J ends, which lost 1 base and 4 bases, there was a span of 4 bases. The CDR3 runs to 12 residues. The CDR3 reads CASSLEVYGYTF. The CDR3 DNA reads as TGTGCCAGCAGTTTAGAAGTCTATGGCTACACCTTC.

The count of this clone is one. The chain joins TRBV10-3 to TRBJ2-7; 11 nucleotides agree with TRBD2. V lost 10 bases to trimming and J lost 2 bases; unmatched junction nucleotides: 10. The V gene's germline CDR1 is ENHRY and CDR2 SYGVKD. This CDR3 is 15 amino acids long. The CDR3 loop reads CATGPGTSGTYEQYF. For the CDR3, the DNA is TGTGCCACCGGGCCCGGGACTAGCGGTACCTACGAGCAGTACTTC.

This clone was found once. The gene calls are TRBV11-3 and TRBJ2-7; 7 nucleotides line up with TRBD2. Germline trimming cut 3 bases from V and 6 bases from J; bases unmatched to any gene: 2. The CDR3 totals 12 residues. Germline V lookup: CDR1 SGHNT, CDR2 YENEEA. The chain's CDR3 is CASSFWTSEQYF. CDR3 in DNA: TGTGCCAGCAGCTTCTGGACTAGCGAGCAGTACTTC.

This clone was observed a handful of times. The chain joins TRBV4-2 to TRBJ2-7, with 12 bases that match TRBD2. Germline CDR1 is LGHNA and CDR2 is YNFKEQ. V lost 0 bases and J lost 2; bases outside the gene matches: 5. The CDR3 has 17 residues. Written as DNA, the CDR3 is TGTGCCAGCAGCCAAGAGGCTAGCGGGAGGGCCCCCTACGAGCAGTACTTC. As protein: CASSQEASGRAPYEQYF.

The rearrangement uses TRBV9 and TRBJ2-1, with 12 bases that match TRBD2. From germline, CDR1 is SGDLS and CDR2 YYNGEE. With 0 bases clipped from V and 7 bases from J, the junction kept 5 bases outside the gene matches. The CDR3 is 16 amino acids. This chain's CDR3 is CASSVVASGRANEQFF. The CDR3 DNA reads TGTGCCAGCAGCGTAGTGGCTAGCGGGAGGGCTAATGAGCAGTTCTTC.

The V gene is TRBV7-9, the J gene TRBJ2-5; 7 bases match TRBD1. Germline CDR1 and CDR2: SEHNR and FQNEAQ (reference sequence). This CDR3 comprises 14 residues. Trimming at V came to 5 bases and at J to 5 bases, leaving 8 bases not matched to a gene. The chain's CDR3 is CASSQDRDGETQYF. In DNA form, the CDR3 reads TGTGCCAGCAGCCAAGACAGGGACGGGGAGACCCAGTACTTC.

The J gene is TRBJ2-7, the V gene TRBV9; 11 bases match TRBD2. The ends lost 4 bases at V and 3 bases at J; junction bases unmatched: 3. Germline V lookup: CDR1 SGDLS, CDR2 YYNGEE. The CDR3 contains 14 residues. The CDR3 sequence is CASSSGLADYEQYF. The CDR3 DNA follows: TGTGCCAGCAGCTCGGGACTAGCGGACTACGAGCAGTACTTC.

This clone was counted once. CDR3 sequence reads: CASSLGALAADTQYF. CDR3 nucleotide sequence: TGCGCCAGCAGCTTGGGCGCCCTAGCGGCAGATACGCAGTATTTT. This chain connects TRBV5-1 to TRBJ2-3; 7 bases are a match to TRBD2. The germline gives CDR1 SGHRS, CDR2 YFSETQ. V lost 0 bases, J lost 4 bases, and 5 bases stayed unmatched. The CDR3 contains 15 residues. Full variable domain (remainder filled in from reference TRBV5-1 and TRBJ2-3): KAGVTQTPRYLIKTRGQQVTLSCSPISGHRSVSWYQQTPGQGLQFLFEYFSETQRNKGNFPGRFSGRQFSNSRSEMNVSTLELGDSALYLCASSLGALAADTQYFGPGTRLTVL.

J is TRBJ2-2 and V is TRBV13; 8 bases are shared with TRBD2. V lost 4 bases to trimming and J lost 5 bases; unmatched junction nucleotides: 18. The CDR3 has 19 amino acids. Germline loops: CDR1 PRHDT, CDR2 FYEKMQ (reference sequence). The DNA of the CDR3 is TGTGCCAGCAGCTCCCTTAGCGGGAACCTTAATAAGTGGACCGGGGAGCTGTTTTTT. Residues: CASSSLSGNLNKWTGELFF.

V is TRBV10-2 and J is TRBJ2-7; 10 bases fit TRBD2. V shed 3 bases and J 2 bases; nucleotides not matched to a gene: 4. This CDR3 is 15 amino acids long. The germline V gene has CDR1 WSHSY and CDR2 SAAADI. The CDR3 spells CASSDWLAGAYEQYF. The CDR3 bases are TGCGCCAGCAGTGATTGGCTAGCGGGAGCCTACGAGCAGTACTTC.

The genes are TRBV6-2 or TRBV6-3 and TRBJ2-6; D possibly corresponds to TRBD1 (5 bases). CDR3 length equals 17 residues. Per germline, CDR1 MNHEY and CDR2 SVGEGT. Trimming stripped 4 bases from V and 2 bases from J, with 15 bases between. The CDR3 region has the DNA TGTGCCAGCAGTTTTTCTACAGGAAACACTGGGGCCAACGTCCTGACTTTC. Its protein product is CASSFSTGNTGANVLTF.

The rearrangement joins TRBV9 to TRBJ2-4; 9 bases match TRBD2. V lost 4 bases and J lost 2; bases outside the gene matches: 4. The CDR3 runs to 15 residues. Germline loops: CDR1 SGDLS, CDR2 YYNGEE. CDR3 coding DNA: TGTGCCAGCAGCCCGACTAGCGGAACCAAAAACATTCAGTACTTC. Its protein is CASSPTSGTKNIQYF.

The chain couples TRBV29-1 to TRBJ2-7, with 10 positions matching TRBD2. Germline V gene data show CDR1 as SQVTM and CDR2 as ANQGSEA. This CDR3 is built from 14 residues. Trimming took 3 bases from V and 6 from J; bases not matched to a gene: 8. The CDR3 nucleotides read TGCAGCGTTGAGGTTAGCGGGAGGTCTGGCGAGCAGTACTTC. Protein sequence: CSVEVSGRSGEQYF.

This clone was observed a single time. This chain connects TRBV11-2 to TRBJ2-1; perhaps TRBD2 as D (7 bases). V was shortened by 0 bases and J by 4 bases, with 13 bases between the two germline ends. CDR1 is SGHAT, CDR2 FQNNGV, per germline. CDR3 length equals 16 residues. CDR3 sequence: CASSLDTGGNYNEQFF. CDR3 nucleotides: TGTGCCAGCAGCTTAGATACGGGGGGCAATTACAATGAGCAGTTCTTC.

The chain has TRBV25-1 and TRBJ1-1; D is uncertain. Germline V gene sequence: CDR1 MGHDK, CDR2 SYGVNS. Between the trimmed V and J ends, which lost 3 bases and 1 base, there was a span of 6 bases. This CDR3 has 13 residues. Here the CDR3 DNA reads TGTGCCAGCAGTGAGTCCTGGAACACTGAAGCTTTCTTT. Amino acid sequence: CASSESWNTEAFF.

The chain is built from TRBV27 and TRBJ1-2, with 7 nucleotides matching TRBD1. This CDR3 region has 14 residues. Trimming cost V 8 bases and J 4 bases; bases outside gene matches: 10. Per germline, CDR1 MNHEY and CDR2 SMNVEV (reference sequence). The CDR3 loop reads CASGPWDSSYGYTF. For the CDR3, the DNA is TGTGCCAGCGGACCCTGGGACAGCTCCTATGGCTACACCTTC.

The chain links TRBV6-5 to TRBJ1-2; 9 bases fit TRBD1. V lost 8 bases, J lost 3 bases, and 10 bases stayed unmatched. CDR1 is MNHEY, CDR2 SVGAGI, per germline. The CDR3 is made up of 15 amino acids. This chain's CDR3 is CASGTGRDGDYGYTF. DNA for the CDR3: TGTGCCAGCGGGACAGGGAGGGACGGGGACTATGGCTACACCTTC.

V gene TRBV30 combines with J gene TRBJ2-1, with D tentatively TRBD1 (6 bases). Trimming pared 1 base from V and 1 base from J, leaving 14 bases between. The CDR3 has 16 residues. The germline V gene has CDR1 GTSNPN and CDR2 SVGIG (reference sequence). CDR3 sequence: CAWSGQAGSSYNEQFF. CDR3 DNA: TGTGCCTGGAGTGGACAGGCGGGTAGTTCCTACAATGAGCAGTTCTTC.

This sequence joins TRBV10-3 and TRBJ1-2; unclear D gene. V lost 6 bases and J 8 bases, leaving 19 bases between the germline ends. Per the germline V gene, CDR1 is ENHRY and CDR2 is SYGVKD. This CDR3 is built from 14 residues. This CDR3 is CAISSGGKQRGYTF. The CDR3 nucleotides read TGTGCCATCAGCTCCGGAGGGAAGCAGCGGGGCTACACCTTC.

The J gene is TRBJ2-2, the V gene TRBV7-9; unclear D gene. The germline gives CDR1 SEHNR, CDR2 FQNEAQ (reference sequence). The length of the CDR3 is 13 residues. Trimming took 5 bases from V and 5 from J, leaving 9 bases between them. The CDR3 DNA is TGTGCCAGCAGCGCCGTATTAACCGGGGAGCTGTTTTTT. Translated: CASSAVLTGELFF.

The chain carries TRBV27 and TRBJ2-1; D might be TRBD2 (6 bases). This CDR3 has 14 residues. V shed 3 bases and J shed 7 bases, with 13 bases lying between them. Germline V gives CDR1 MNHEY, CDR2 SMNVEV (reference sequence). In DNA form, the CDR3 reads TGTGCCAGCAGTTTCCCGGGAGATTATAATGAGCAGTTCTTC. Translation gives CASSFPGDYNEQFF.

Here the CDR3 reads CAGLRAGVSETQYF. CDR3 nucleotide sequence: TGTGCCGGACTACGGGCAGGGGTCTCCGAGACCCAGTACTTC. The genes are TRBV7-9 and TRBJ2-5, with D perhaps matching TRBD1 or TRBD2 (6 bases each). V shed 11 bases and J shed 5 bases, with 21 bases lying between them. CDR1 is SEHNR, CDR2 FQNEAQ, per germline (reference sequence). CDR3 length equals 14 residues.